This T cell receptor beta chain stems from a study of identical twins. Study results and caveats: Weaker excess twin sharing was seen among beta out-of-frame sequences.

TCRdb itself ran the 5' RACE reads through MiXCR, one entry per CDR3 protein. Of 600,000 to 800,000 distinct CDR3 sequences detected, about 20% appear once; the ten largest clones hold about 4.5%. This CDR3 spans 13 amino acids. Germline CDR1 DFQATT, CDR2 SNEGSKA (reference sequence). Trimming took 6 bases from V and 6 from J, leaving 18 bases between them. This clonotype was seen a few times. What it binds is unknown. The same data also went into a second study, on T cells expressing NK-cell markers. That report adds: T cells sorted in several experiments were restricted to alpha-beta TCR T cells by an anti-gamma-delta TCR antibody. In 5 to 7 donors, dominant CD3+CD56+NKG2C+ clones formed roughly 1.0-7.0% of CD8+ cells.

This clonotype was sampled from a woman under 30 in good health. The genes are TRBV20-1 and TRBJ2-7, with D maybe TRBD1 (6 bases). The material sequenced was PBMCs. The CDR3 sequence is CSATKQGRGEQYF. CDR3 in DNA: TGCAGTGCAACCAAACAGGGACGGGGCGAGCAGTACTTC.